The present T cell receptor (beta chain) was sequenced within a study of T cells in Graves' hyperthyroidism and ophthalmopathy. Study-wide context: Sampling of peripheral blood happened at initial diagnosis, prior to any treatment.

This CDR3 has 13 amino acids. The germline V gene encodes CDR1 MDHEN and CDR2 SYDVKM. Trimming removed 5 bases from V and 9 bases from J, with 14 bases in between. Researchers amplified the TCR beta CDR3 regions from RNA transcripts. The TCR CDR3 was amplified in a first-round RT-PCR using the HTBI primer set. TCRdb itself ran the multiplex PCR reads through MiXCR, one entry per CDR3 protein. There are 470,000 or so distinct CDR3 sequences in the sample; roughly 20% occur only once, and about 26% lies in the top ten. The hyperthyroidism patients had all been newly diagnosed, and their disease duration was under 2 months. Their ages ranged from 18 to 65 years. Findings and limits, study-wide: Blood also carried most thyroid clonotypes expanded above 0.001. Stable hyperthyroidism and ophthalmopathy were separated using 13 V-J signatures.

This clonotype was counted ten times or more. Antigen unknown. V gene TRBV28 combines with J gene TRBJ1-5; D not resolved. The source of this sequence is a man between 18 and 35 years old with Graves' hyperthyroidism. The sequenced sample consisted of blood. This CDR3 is CASSLRRWAPQHF. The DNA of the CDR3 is TGTGCCAGCAGTCTACGCCGGTGGGCGCCCCAGCATTTT. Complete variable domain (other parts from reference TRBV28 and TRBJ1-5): DVKVTQSSRYLVKRTGEKVFLECVQDMDHENMFWYRQDPGLGLRLIYFSYDVKMKEKGDIPEGYSVSREKKERFSLILESASTNQTSMYLCASSLRRWAPQHFGDGTRLSIL.